The 22 T cell receptor beta chains below come from one sample, sequenced in a study of blood T cell repertoires in COVID-19. TCRdb keeps only in-frame clones here, not all; method: immunoSEQ multiplex PCR. The table records about 120,000 clones, around 85% of them present only once. Sequenced input: peripheral blood. These receptors all come from a man aged 55 to 69 with acute or convalescent COVID-19.

The table lists this clone with a few counts. This chain joins TRBV4-3 and TRBJ2-1; TRBD2 aligns across 16 bases. There are 15 residues in the CDR3. The germline V gene encodes CDR1 LGHNA and CDR2 YSLEER. Trimming cost V 4 bases and J 8 bases; bases outside gene matches: 2. The DNA for the CDR3 is TGCGCCAGCAGCCCAGGGACTAGCGGGAGGGATGAGCAGTTCTTC. It is translated as CASSPGTSGRDEQFF.

This chain joins TRBV7-2 and TRBJ2-7; the D is unclear. In germline, CDR1 is SGHTA, CDR2 FQGNSA. The CDR3 has 13 amino acids. Trimming pared 2 bases from V and 7 bases from J, leaving 12 bases between. The CDR3 here is CASSLPPYGEQYF. Written as DNA, the CDR3 is TGTGCCAGCAGCTTACCCCCCTACGGGGAGCAGTACTTC.

The table lists this clone with a count of one. This chain connects TRBV15 to TRBJ2-3; D may be TRBD2 (5 bases). Germline CDR1 and CDR2: LNHNV and YYDKDF (reference sequence). CDR3 length equals 12 residues. Trimming removed 9 bases at V and 4 bases at J, with 11 bases between. CDR3 sequence reads: CATRTGADTQYF. CDR3 nucleotides: TGTGCCACAAGGACTGGGGCAGATACGCAGTATTTT.

This sequence joins TRBV24-1 and TRBJ2-7; D may be TRBD2 (6 bases). V dropped 4 bases and J dropped 0 bases, with 9 bases sitting between them. CDR1 is KGHDR and CDR2 is SFDVKD in the germline V gene. The CDR3 sequence is 14 residues long. CDR3: CATSDPGSSYEQYF. In nucleotides, the CDR3 is TGTGCCACCAGTGACCCCGGGAGCTCCTACGAGCAGTACTTC.

This sequence joins TRBV24-1 and TRBJ1-1; unclear D gene. With 9 bases removed from V and 11 bases from J, the gap between germline ends came to 12 bases. CDR1 is KGHDR, CDR2 SFDVKD, per germline. The CDR3 contains 10 residues. CDR3 residues: CATPESNAFF. The CDR3 nucleotides read TGTGCCACCCCCGAGTCGAACGCTTTCTTT.

The chain recombines TRBV7-2 with TRBJ1-2; D remains unclear. The CDR3 runs 12 residues. Per the germline V gene, CDR1 is SGHTA and CDR2 is FQGNSA. The V and J ends lost 5 bases and 5 bases respectively, with 9 bases between them. The CDR3 DNA sequence: TGTGCCAGCAGCCGGGGTGGGTATGGCTACACCTTC. Translation: CASSRGGYGYTF.

This chain uses TRBV3-1 (or the pseudogene TRBV3-2) with TRBJ2-7, with D perhaps matching TRBD1 (5 bases). The CDR3 sequence is 16 residues long. Germline loops: CDR1 LGHDT, CDR2 YNNKEL (reference sequence). V was shortened by 2 bases and J by 5 bases, with 19 bases between the two germline ends. In DNA form, the CDR3 reads TGTGCCAGCAGCCAAAGGAGTGTAAGGGGAATCGACGAGCAGTACTTC. It translates to CASSQRSVRGIDEQYF.

This chain uses TRBV2 with TRBJ1-3, with TRBD1 as a possible D gene (6 bases). Germline loops: CDR1 SNHLY, CDR2 FYNNEI. The CDR3 totals 16 residues. The V and J ends lost 5 bases and 4 bases respectively, with 18 bases between them. CDR3 in DNA: TGTGCCAGCAGTATGAAAACAGGGCTGGCAGGAAACACCATATATTTT. It codes for CASSMKTGLAGNTIYF.

For the CDR3, the DNA is TGTGCCAGCAGCTTCGCAGGGTTCTCCTACGAGCAGTACTTC. As protein: CASSFAGFSYEQYF. The chain is built from TRBV6-2 or TRBV6-3 and TRBJ2-7; D is possibly TRBD1 (5 bases). The V gene's germline CDR1 is MNHEY and CDR2 SVGEGT. The CDR3 covers 14 residues. Trimming removed 6 bases at V and 0 bases at J, with 12 bases between.

This chain uses TRBV27 with TRBJ2-1; 8 nucleotides agree with TRBD2. CDR3 length: 13 residues. J gave up 6 bases and V 2 bases, and 0 bases lay outside the gene matches. In germline, CDR1 is MNHEY, CDR2 SMNVEV (reference sequence). The CDR3 loop reads CASSLAGGNEQFF. CDR3 DNA: TGTGCCAGCAGTTTAGCGGGGGGCAATGAGCAGTTCTTC.

This clone appeared a single time. The rearrangement joins TRBV5-5 to TRBJ2-2, with D maybe TRBD1 (5 bases). This CDR3 is 16 amino acids long. Between the trimmed V and J ends, which lost 3 bases and 5 bases, there was a span of 17 bases. Germline CDR1 reads SGHKS; CDR2 reads YYEKEE (reference sequence). The CDR3 protein is CASSSGHRSVTGELFF. CDR3 DNA sequence: TGTGCCAGCAGCTCTGGACATCGGTCGGTTACCGGGGAGCTGTTTTTT.

V usage is TRBV30 and J usage is TRBJ1-1; the D gene is possibly TRBD1 (6 bases). Trimming took 4 bases from V and 1 from J, leaving 13 bases between them. Germline CDR1 GTSNPN, CDR2 SVGIG (reference sequence). The CDR3 totals 14 residues. CDR3 region: CAWTRQATNTEAFF. For the CDR3, the DNA is TGTGCCTGGACACGACAGGCGACGAACACTGAAGCTTTCTTT.

J is TRBJ1-5 and V is TRBV5-5, with 7 bases identical to TRBD1. Losses at the gene ends were 2 bases for V and 4 bases for J; bases not matched to a gene: 3. Looked up from germline, CDR1 is SGHKS and CDR2 is YYEKEE (reference sequence). CDR3 size: 14 residues. The CDR3 spells CASSFRDSNQPQHF. As DNA, the CDR3 is TGTGCCAGCAGCTTCAGGGACAGTAATCAGCCCCAGCATTTT.

The chain links TRBV7-9 to TRBJ2-5; possibly TRBD2 for D (5 bases). CDR3 size: 15 residues. V lost 1 base and J 2 bases, leaving 11 bases between the germline ends. Germline loops: CDR1 SEHNR, CDR2 FQNEAQ (reference sequence). CDR3 bases: TGTGCCAGCAGCTTAGGGAGGCGGCTTCAAGAGACCCAGTACTTC. It yields the protein CASSLGRRLQETQYF.

The chain has TRBV5-6 and TRBJ2-3, with TRBD1 identical over 8 bases. The junction had 7 bases not matched to a gene; V was cut back by 2 bases and J by 5 bases. Germline V lookup: CDR1 SGHDT, CDR2 YYEEEE. The CDR3 has 15 residues. CDR3 coding DNA: TGTGCCAGCAGCTTACCAGACAGGGGAGGAGATACGCAGTATTTT. Translation gives CASSLPDRGGDTQYF.

The rearrangement links TRBV6-5 to TRBJ1-1; D is unclear. Trimming pared 7 bases from V and 0 bases from J, leaving 9 bases between. Germline lookup yields CDR1 MNHEY and CDR2 SVGAGI. The CDR3 is 13 residues long. CDR3 sequence reads: CASTGEMNTEAFF. In DNA form, the CDR3 reads TGTGCCAGCACTGGGGAGATGAACACTGAAGCTTTCTTT.

The rearrangement joins TRBV28 to TRBJ2-2; 10 bases are shared with TRBD1. CDR1 is MDHEN and CDR2 is SYDVKM in the germline V gene. This CDR3 is 16 amino acids long. V lost 6 bases, J lost 5 bases, and 9 bases stayed unmatched. CDR3 nucleotides: TGTGCCAGCAGCCCTGCGGGACAGGGGACAACCGGGGAGCTGTTTTTT. Amino acids: CASSPAGQGTTGELFF.

The rearrangement joins TRBV10-2 to TRBJ1-4, with TRBD1 identical over 9 bases. Trimming took 7 bases from V and 7 from J; bases not matched to a gene: 4. The CDR3 sequence is 13 residues long. CDR1 is WSHSY and CDR2 is SAAADI in the germline V gene. The CDR3 here is CASTRDRAEKLFF. CDR3 coding DNA: TGCGCCAGCACCAGGGACAGGGCTGAAAAACTGTTTTTT.

CDR3 DNA sequence: TGTGCCTGGAGTGGGTGGGACTCCCTTTCTGCTTTCTTT. It encodes CAWSGWDSLSAFF. The V and J genes are TRBV30 and TRBJ1-1, with a tentative D call TRBD1 (5 bases). Germline V gene sequence: CDR1 GTSNPN, CDR2 SVGIG (reference sequence). V lost 1 base, J lost 11 bases, and 17 bases lay in between. The CDR3 totals 13 residues. Variable domain in full (rest from reference TRBV30 and TRBJ1-1): SQTIHQWPATLVQPVGSPLSLECTVEGTSNPNLYWYRQAAGRGLQLLFYSVGIGQISSEVPQNLSASRPQDRQFILSSKKLLLSDSGFYLCAWSGWDSLSAFFGQGTRLTVV.

This sequence joins TRBV2 and TRBJ2-7, with D tentatively TRBD1 (7 bases). From germline, CDR1 is SNHLY and CDR2 FYNNEI. V gave up 6 bases and J gave up 1 base, with 13 bases separating them. This CDR3 has 14 amino acids. The CDR3 loop reads CASRRGQISYEQYF. In nucleotides, the CDR3 is TGTGCCAGCAGGCGGGGACAGATATCCTACGAGCAGTACTTC.

The J gene is TRBJ2-7, the V gene TRBV7-8; possibly TRBD2 for D (6 bases). The germline V and J ends were trimmed by 5 bases and 2 bases, with 10 bases remaining between them. This CDR3 region has 13 residues. The V gene's germline CDR1 is SGHVS and CDR2 FQNEAQ. Written as DNA, the CDR3 is TGTGCCAGCAGCCTTAGCGGCCCCTACGAGCAGTACTTC. Translated: CASSLSGPYEQYF.

This chain uses TRBV5-6 with TRBJ2-7; 7 bases are shared with TRBD2. CDR1 SGHDT and CDR2 YYEEEE come from the germline V gene. V lost 5 bases and J lost 0; bases outside the gene matches: 17. The CDR3 consists of 18 residues. CDR3 DNA: TGTGCCAGCAGACACACGGGGGGACCCCTCTCTAGCTCCTACGAGCAGTACTTC. This codes for CASRHTGGPLSSSYEQYF. Full variable domain (rest looked up from reference TRBV5-6 and TRBJ2-7): DAGVTQSPTHLIKTRGQQVTLRCSPKSGHDTVSWYQQALGQGPQFIFQYYEEEERQRGNFPDRFSGHQFPNYSSELNVNALLLGDSALYLCASRHTGGPLSSSYEQYFGPGTRLTVT.